This TCR beta chain was retrieved from a study of PD-L1 blockade in urothelial cancer. CDR1 is LNHDA and CDR2 is SQIVND in the germline V gene (reference sequence). V lost 6 bases and J lost 5; bases outside the gene matches: 6. This CDR3 spans 14 amino acids. Produced via immunoSEQ multiplex PCR; TCRdb's table is partial and in-frame only. The sample records 35,000 to 40,000 clones, about a third being singletons. The receptor's source is a man aged 60 to 69 with urothelial cancer. The sequences come from tumor tissue, collected before atezolizumab (anti-PD-L1) treatment. This chain joins TRBV19 and TRBJ1-4; 7 nucleotides match TRBD1. The CDR3 DNA sequence: TGTGCCAGTAGCCAGACAGGGTTGAATGAAAAACTGTTTTTT. It codes for CASSQTGLNEKLFF.